The T cell receptor (beta chain) described here comes from a study of shared clonotypes between healthy human individuals. Trimming removed 3 bases from V and 10 bases from J; junction bases left unmatched: 11. The CDR3 has 15 residues. Germline V gene data show CDR1 as MNHEY and CDR2 as SVGAGI. The protocol was immunoSEQ multiplex PCR, while the TCRdb copy is restricted to in-frame clones and leaves out a portion. Counted here are about 2.1 million clones, about 94% occurring once; the ten biggest clones make up about 1.6%. Terminally differentiated effector memory CD45RA+ cells were excluded from the naive CD8 cells, which were CD45RO-negative and positively selected for CCR7.

This receptor was taken from a man between 18 and 35 years old in good health. Some clones in this sample may be carry-over from other donors' samples. This chain connects TRBV6-5 to TRBJ2-1; 8 nucleotides line up with TRBD2. Sequenced material: naive CD8+ T cells from PBMCs. The CDR3 sequence: CASSYREGTVREQFF. CDR3 sequence (DNA): TGTGCCAGCAGTTATCGGGAGGGGACGGTAAGGGAGCAGTTCTTC.